These 8 T cell receptor beta chains were all obtained from the same sample, sequenced in a study of patients and donors after allogeneic stem cell transplantation. TCRdb recomputed calls from the RT-PCR reads with MiXCR, one row per CDR3 protein. Here the sample spans about 960,000 distinct CDR3 sequences, roughly 17% being singletons. The sample was blood, either unsorted or a sorted T cell fraction (not recorded which). Receptors were obtained from a human donor who was either an allogeneic HSCT recipient or a stem cell or donor lymphocyte infusion donor (not recorded which). It is not recorded whose cells these are; they may come from a transplant donor.

This clonotype was counted at least ten times. V is TRBV29-1 and J is TRBJ2-3; the D is unclear. This CDR3 is 14 amino acids long. Trimming pared 1 base from V and 0 bases from J, leaving 8 bases between. Germline CDR1 and CDR2: SQVTM and ANQGSEA. The CDR3 region is CSVEGPYSTDTQYF. The CDR3 coding sequence is TGCAGCGTTGAAGGCCCTTATAGCACAGATACGCAGTATTTT.

This chain uses TRBV5-1 with TRBJ2-7; 12 bases match TRBD2. CDR3 size: 15 residues. From germline, CDR1 is SGHRS and CDR2 YFSETQ. The V gene end was trimmed by 4 bases and the J gene end by 5 bases; junction bases not matched to a gene: 7. CDR3 in DNA: TGCGCCAGCAGCACGGGACTAGCGGGTATCGACGAGCAGTACTTC. Translation gives CASSTGLAGIDEQYF.

The rearrangement uses TRBV10-3 and TRBJ1-1, with D possibly matching TRBD1 (6 bases). Germline V gives CDR1 ENHRY, CDR2 SYGVKD. With 11 bases removed from V and 4 bases from J, the gap between germline ends came to 17 bases. The CDR3 covers 13 residues. This CDR3 is CAARGGRVTEAFF. The DNA for the CDR3 is TGTGCCGCACGGGGGGGGCGGGTCACTGAAGCTTTCTTT.

This chain links TRBV12-3 or TRBV12-4 with TRBJ1-2; 7 bases are a match to TRBD1. J was trimmed by 5 bases and V by 7 bases; bases with no gene match: 13. This CDR3 region has 15 residues. The CDR3 here is CASTRGQGDRYGYTF. The CDR3 region has the DNA TGTGCCAGCACAAGGGGGCAGGGGGATAGATATGGCTACACCTTC.

The genes are TRBV9 and TRBJ2-7, with D possibly called TRBD1 or TRBD2 (5 bases each). Trimming left V 4 bases short and J 3 bases short, with 17 bases between. This CDR3 region has 15 residues. Germline V gene lookup returns CDR1 SGDLS and CDR2 YYNGEE. The CDR3 DNA reads as TGTGCCAGCAGCCTCGGGACGGGCGCCCTCTACGAGCAGTACTTC. This sequence encodes CASSLGTGALYEQYF.

The chain links TRBV7-2 to TRBJ2-7, with 10 bases that match TRBD2. Per germline, CDR1 SGHTA and CDR2 FQGNSA. The CDR3 extends over 17 amino acids. Unmatched junction bases numbered 12, after V lost 5 bases and J lost 2 bases. CDR3 DNA sequence: TGTGCCAGCAGCCCCCTGAGGCTAGCGGGGGACACCTACGAGCAGTACTTC. Translated: CASSPLRLAGDTYEQYF.

The chain has TRBV24-1 and TRBJ2-1; 13 bases fit TRBD2. There are 16 residues in the CDR3. Germline V gives CDR1 KGHDR, CDR2 SFDVKD. V lost 3 bases to trimming and J lost 4 bases; unmatched junction nucleotides: 2. The CDR3 protein is CATSDVGLAGYNEQFF. For the CDR3, the DNA is TGTGCCACCAGTGATGTGGGACTAGCGGGGTACAATGAGCAGTTCTTC.

The rearrangement joins TRBV7-2 to TRBJ2-1; 8 bases match TRBD2. J lost 9 bases, V lost 0 bases, and 10 bases had no gene match. Per the germline V gene, CDR1 is SGHTA and CDR2 is FQGNSA. The CDR3 is made up of 16 amino acids. The CDR3 is CASSLASSGGKGEQFF. Here the CDR3 DNA reads TGTGCCAGCAGCTTAGCCTCCAGCGGGGGTAAGGGTGAGCAGTTCTTC.